This T cell receptor (beta chain) derives from a study of vaccination and CD4 T cells after COVID-19. Study-wide results and limits: Relatively few convalescent patients and no early post-infection timepoints were analyzed.

Sample treatment: approximately 9-day PBMC culture with coronavirus spike peptide pools or control peptides (ViraFEST assay). CD4+ T cells that came from the unexposed donor were collected before the COVID-19 pandemic (2011-2018). With peptide pools, ViraFEST first expanded antigen-specific T cells and afterwards sequenced their TCRs. Contingent on cell availability, unexposed-donor CD4+ T cells were interrogated with SARS-CoV-2 S/N and four cold-coronavirus spikes. In the case of this clonotype: Its matching antigen is unknown.

CD4+ T cells that had been cultured provided DNA sequenced with the Oncomine TCR Beta short-read assay. The authors extracted genomic DNA from cultured CD4+ T cells. TCRdb recomputed calls from the PCR reads with MiXCR, one row per CDR3 protein. This table holds about 11,000 distinct CDR3 sequences, 25% to 30% found once. V lost 6 bases and J lost 0, with 14 bases in between. Germline CDR1 is MNHNS and CDR2 is SASEGT. The CDR3 extends over 15 amino acids. The chain couples TRBV6-1 to TRBJ1-2; no firm D call. The specimen sequenced was CD4+ T cells from blood, cultured in vitro. This TCR was sampled from a human donor in good health. CDR3 nucleotides: TGTGCCAGCAGCCTATTAACTGGAGCTAACTATGGCTACACCTTC. Encoded protein: CASSLLTGANYGYTF.